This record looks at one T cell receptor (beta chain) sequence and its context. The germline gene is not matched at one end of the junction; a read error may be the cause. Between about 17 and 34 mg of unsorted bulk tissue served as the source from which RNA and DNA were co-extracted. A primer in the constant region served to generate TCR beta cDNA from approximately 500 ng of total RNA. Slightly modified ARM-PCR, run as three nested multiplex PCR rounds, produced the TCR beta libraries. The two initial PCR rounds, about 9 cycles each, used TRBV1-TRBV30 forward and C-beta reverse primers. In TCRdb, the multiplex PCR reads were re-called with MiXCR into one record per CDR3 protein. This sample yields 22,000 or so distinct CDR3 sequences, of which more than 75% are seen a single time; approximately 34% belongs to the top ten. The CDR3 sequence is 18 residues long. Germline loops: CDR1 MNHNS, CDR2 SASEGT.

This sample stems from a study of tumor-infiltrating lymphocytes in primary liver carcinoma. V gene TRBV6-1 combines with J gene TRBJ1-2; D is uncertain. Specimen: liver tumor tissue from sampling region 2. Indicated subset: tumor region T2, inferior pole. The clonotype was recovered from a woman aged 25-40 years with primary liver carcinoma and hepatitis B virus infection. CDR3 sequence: CASSERFPVLRSNYGYIF. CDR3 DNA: TGTGCCAGCAGTGAACGGTTCCCAGTCCTTAGATCAAACTATGGCTACATCTTC.